This T cell receptor (beta chain) was observed in a study of blood T cell repertoires in COVID-19. Whole-study context: Some COVID-19 samples were acute and others convalescent; all came from the United States, Italy and Spain. From T cells, B-cell-depleted T cells, or PBMCs came the material, which was cDNA or gDNA.

Trimming removed 0 bases at V and 2 bases at J, with 11 bases between. CDR1 is MNHNS and CDR2 is SASEGT in the germline V gene. CDR3 length: 16 amino acids. Seattle patients were enrolled during active infection and followed longitudinally. Authors' processing steps: Estimates of nucleated cell counts were drawn from the amplification of reference gene primers. The data were produced by immunoSEQ multiplex PCR, yet TCRdb's version contains in-frame clones alone and is incomplete. From that table come the V and J calls and clone size; the DNA was used to work out D and trimming. Here the sample spans 300,000 or so clones, roughly 90% being singletons. Only one count was recorded for this clone.

Sequenced sample: peripheral blood. The source of this sequence is a woman aged 25 to 39 with COVID-19, enrolled during active disease. This chain links TRBV6-1 with TRBJ1-5; tentative D call: TRBD1 (5 bases). CDR3 protein: CASSEAEGRGNQPQHF. CDR3 DNA: TGTGCCAGCAGTGAAGCCGAGGGGAGGGGCAATCAGCCCCAGCATTTT.